This is a list of T cell receptor beta chains from one sample in a study of post-analysis software for immune sequencing data. MiXCR was run by TCRdb on the PCR reads, yielding one entry per CDR3 protein. The table has about 820,000 distinct CDR3 sequences, around 53% seen once. Material for sequencing was blood. These receptors originate from a girl under 18 with multiple sclerosis. CDR3s include the opening cysteine and the closing phenylalanine or tryptophan. D genes are given only for firm matches. Clone size is shown for a subset of rows, as once, few, many or a class of expanded clone.

v_call	j_call	d_call	clone_size	cdr3_aa	cdr3_nt
TRBV7-9	TRBJ2-1	TRBD2	NA	CASSSRARLAGEFRSYNEQFF	TGTGCCAGCAGCTCCAGAGCAAGACTAGCGGGGGAGTTCCGGAGCTACAATGAGCAGTTCTTC
TRBV6-1	TRBJ1-1	TRBD1	NA	CASSNFGTGATEAFF	TGTGCCAGCAGTAACTTCGGGACAGGGGCCACTGAAGCTTTCTTT
TRBV14	TRBJ2-5	NA	NA	CASSQVPQLAQETQYF	TGTGCCAGCAGCCAAGTACCCCAATTGGCGCAAGAGACCCAGTACTTC
TRBV6-6	TRBJ2-7	NA	NA	CASMDALRSSYGQYF	TGTGCCAGCATGGACGCACTGAGGTCTTCCTACGGGCAGTACTTC
TRBV6-6	TRBJ2-5	NA	NA	CASIPGSQETQYF	TGTGCCAGCATTCCGGGGTCCCAAGAGACCCAGTACTTC
TRBV14	TRBJ2-1	TRBD2	NA	CASSHLRDYPYNEQFF	TGTGCCAGCAGCCACCTCCGGGACTACCCCTACAATGAGCAGTTCTTC
TRBV7-8	TRBJ2-1	NA	NA	CASSKGVGGGSYNEQFF	TGTGCCAGCAGCAAGGGGGTGGGGGGAGGTTCCTACAATGAGCAGTTCTTC
TRBV20-1	TRBJ2-7	TRBD2	NA	CSALRLAGPYEQYF	TGCAGTGCCCTCCGGCTAGCGGGGCCCTACGAGCAGTACTTC
TRBV6-2/TRBV6-3	TRBJ1-2	NA	NA	CASSYAGFFYGYTF	TGTGCCAGCAGTTACGCAGGCTTTTTCTATGGCTACACCTTC
TRBV12-3/TRBV12-4	TRBJ1-5	NA	few	CASSFLGGNQPQHF	TGTGCCAGCAGTTTTTTAGGGGGAAATCAGCCCCAGCATTTT
TRBV7-9	TRBJ2-3	TRBD2	NA	CASSLEASGRPSDTQYF	TGTGCCAGCAGCTTAGAAGCTAGCGGGAGGCCATCCGATACGCAGTATTTT
TRBV20-1	TRBJ2-7	TRBD1	few	CSAPKRRGQTYEQYF	TGCAGTGCTCCTAAACGACGGGGACAGACCTACGAGCAGTACTTC
TRBV6-6	TRBJ2-1	NA	NA	CASSGRENNGQFF	TGTGCCAGCAGCGGGAGAGAGAACAATGGGCAGTTCTTC
TRBV29-1	TRBJ2-3	TRBD2	NA	CSVEALVGLAGPQYF	TGCAGCGTTGAAGCCCTAGTGGGACTAGCGGGACCGCAGTATTTT
TRBV12-5	TRBJ1-1	NA	NA	CASGLYMKRLRGNTEAFF	TGTGCTAGTGGTTTGTATATGAAGAGGTTGAGGGGAAACACTGAAGCTTTCTTT
TRBV7-6	TRBJ2-1	NA	NA	CASSLEAGNNEQFF	TGTGCCAGCAGCTTAGAAGCGGGCAACAATGAGCAGTTCTTC
TRBV10-3	TRBJ2-1	TRBD1	NA	CATGDRSPLSSYNGQFF	TGTGCCACCGGGGACAGATCCCCCCTGAGCTCCTACAATGGGCAGTTCTTC
TRBV7-2	TRBJ2-5	NA	NA	CASSYSRGGETQYF	TGTGCCAGCAGTTACTCCCGGGGTGGGGAGACCCAGTACTTC
TRBV20-1	TRBJ1-4	NA	NA	CSASGGFGEKLFF	TGCAGTGCTAGCGGTGGGTTTGGGGAAAAACTGTTTTTT
TRBV7-2	TRBJ2-3	TRBD1	NA	CASSPEGQGGDTQYF	TGTGCCAGCAGCCCGGAGGGACAGGGGGGGGATACGCAGTATTTT
TRBV3-1	TRBJ2-5	TRBD2	NA	CASSPSGRSSYGQYF	TGTGCCAGCAGCCCTAGCGGGAGATCGTCCTACGGGCAGTACTTC
TRBV6-6	TRBJ1-1	TRBD1	NA	CASRAGTGSLNTEAFF	TGTGCCAGCAGGGCCGGGACAGGGTCCTTGAACACTGAAGCTTTCTTT